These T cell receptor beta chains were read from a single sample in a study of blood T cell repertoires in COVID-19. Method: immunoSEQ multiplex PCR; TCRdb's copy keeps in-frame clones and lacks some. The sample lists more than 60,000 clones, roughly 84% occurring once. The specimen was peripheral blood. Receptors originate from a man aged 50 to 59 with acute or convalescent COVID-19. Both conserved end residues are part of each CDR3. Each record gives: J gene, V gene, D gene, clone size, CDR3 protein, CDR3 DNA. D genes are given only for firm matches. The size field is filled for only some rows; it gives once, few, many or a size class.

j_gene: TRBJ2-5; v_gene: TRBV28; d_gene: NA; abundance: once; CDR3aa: CASSGWRETQYF; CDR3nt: TGTGCCAGCAGTGGGTGGAGGGAGACCCAGTACTTC
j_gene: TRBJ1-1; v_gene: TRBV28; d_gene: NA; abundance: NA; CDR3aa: CASSLKNSVSMNTEAFF; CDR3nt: TGTGCCAGCAGTTTAAAAAATTCAGTCTCCATGAACACTGAAGCTTTCTTT
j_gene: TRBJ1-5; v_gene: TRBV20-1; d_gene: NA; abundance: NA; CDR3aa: CSASLAEGQPQHF; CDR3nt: TGCAGTGCTAGTCTGGCAGAGGGTCAGCCCCAGCATTTT
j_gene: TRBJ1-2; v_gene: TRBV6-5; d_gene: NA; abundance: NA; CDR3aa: CASSYEGSINYGYTF; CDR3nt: TGTGCCAGCAGTTACGAGGGTTCCATTAACTATGGCTACACCTTC
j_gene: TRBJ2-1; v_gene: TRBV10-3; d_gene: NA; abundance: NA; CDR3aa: CAISGLDSLNEQFF; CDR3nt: TGTGCCATCAGTGGCCTCGACTCCCTGAATGAGCAGTTCTTC
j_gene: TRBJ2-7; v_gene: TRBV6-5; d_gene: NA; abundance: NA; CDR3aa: CASRASSSYEQYF; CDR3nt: TGTGCCAGCAGGGCCTCTAGTTCCTACGAGCAGTACTTC
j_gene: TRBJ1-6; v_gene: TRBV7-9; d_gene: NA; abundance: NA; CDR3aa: CASSLVRGESPLHF; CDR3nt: TGTGCCAGCAGCTTGGTCAGGGGCGAGTCACCCCTCCACTTT
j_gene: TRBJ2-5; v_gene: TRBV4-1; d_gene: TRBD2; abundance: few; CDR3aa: CASSQEDSGGARETQYF; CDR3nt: TGCGCCAGCAGCCAAGAAGATAGCGGGGGGGCGCGGGAGACCCAGTACTTC
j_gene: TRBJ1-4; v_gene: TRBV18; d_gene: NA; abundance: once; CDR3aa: CASSPGDTSNQGRVFF; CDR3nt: TGTGCCAGCTCACCTGGGGATACATCAAACCAGGGGAGAGTCTTTTTT
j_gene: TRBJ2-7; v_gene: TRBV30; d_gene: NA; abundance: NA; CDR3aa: CAWSVWADRSYEQYF; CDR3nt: TGTGCCTGGAGTGTCTGGGCGGACAGATCCTACGAGCAGTACTTC
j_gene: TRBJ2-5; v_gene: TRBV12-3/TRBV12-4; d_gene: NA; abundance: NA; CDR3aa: CASSQQGRETQYF; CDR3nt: TGTGCCAGCAGTCAACAGGGAAGGGAGACCCAGTACTTC
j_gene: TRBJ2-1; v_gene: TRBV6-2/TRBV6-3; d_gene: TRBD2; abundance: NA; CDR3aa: CASSYGGLTNEQFF; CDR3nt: TGTGCCAGCAGTTACGGGGGACTAACCAATGAGCAGTTCTTC
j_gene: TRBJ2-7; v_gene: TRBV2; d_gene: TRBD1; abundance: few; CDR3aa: CASKSGQGFYEQYF; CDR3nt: TGTGCCAGCAAGAGCGGACAGGGGTTCTACGAGCAGTACTTC
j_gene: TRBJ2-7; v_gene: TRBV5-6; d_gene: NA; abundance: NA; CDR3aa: CASSLEFADRRDSEQYF; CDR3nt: TGTGCCAGCAGCTTGGAATTTGCGGACAGGAGGGACTCCGAGCAGTACTTC
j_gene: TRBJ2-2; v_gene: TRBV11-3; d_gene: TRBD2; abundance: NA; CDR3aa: CASSFPAGALSAGELFF; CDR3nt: TGTGCCAGCAGCTTCCCAGCGGGAGCGTTATCCGCCGGGGAGCTGTTTTTT
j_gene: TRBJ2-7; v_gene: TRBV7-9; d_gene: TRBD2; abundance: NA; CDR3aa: CASSSSSGSYEQYF; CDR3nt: TGTGCCAGCAGCTCATCCAGCGGGAGCTACGAGCAGTACTTC
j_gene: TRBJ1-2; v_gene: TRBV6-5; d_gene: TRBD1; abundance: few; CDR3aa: CASSYSFATGGYGYTF; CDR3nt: TGTGCCAGCAGTTACTCGTTTGCGACAGGGGGATATGGCTACACCTTC
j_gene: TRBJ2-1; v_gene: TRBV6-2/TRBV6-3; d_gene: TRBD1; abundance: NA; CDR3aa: CASTPIGQGRYNEQFF; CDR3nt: TGTGCCAGCACCCCAATAGGACAGGGGAGATACAATGAGCAGTTCTTC
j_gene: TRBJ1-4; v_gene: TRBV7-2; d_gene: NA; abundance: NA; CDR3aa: CASSLGTDYNEKLFF; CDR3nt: TGTGCCAGCAGCTTAGGGACAGATTATAATGAAAAACTGTTTTTT
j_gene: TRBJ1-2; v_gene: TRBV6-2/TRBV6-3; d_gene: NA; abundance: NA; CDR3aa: CASSYSRNANYGYTF; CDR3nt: TGTGCCAGCAGTTACTCGAGGAACGCTAACTATGGCTACACCTTC
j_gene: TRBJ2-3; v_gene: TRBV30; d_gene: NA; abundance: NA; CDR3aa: CAWSVGLGPPDTQYF; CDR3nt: TGTGCCTGGAGTGTCGGTCTAGGCCCCCCAGATACGCAGTATTTT
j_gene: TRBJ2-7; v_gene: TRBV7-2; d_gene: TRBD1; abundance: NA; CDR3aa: CASSQTGAWGEQYF; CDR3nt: TGTGCCAGCAGCCAAACAGGGGCGTGGGGCGAGCAGTACTTC
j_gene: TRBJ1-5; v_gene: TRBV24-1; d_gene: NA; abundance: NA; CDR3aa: CATSDSSDWTLGDQPQHF; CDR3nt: TGTGCCACCAGTGACTCATCCGACTGGACCTTAGGGGATCAGCCCCAGCATTTT
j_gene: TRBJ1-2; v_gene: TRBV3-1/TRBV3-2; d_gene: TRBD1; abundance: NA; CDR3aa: CASSQGDRGGYGYTF; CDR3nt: TGTGCCAGCAGCCAAGGGGACAGGGGAGGCTATGGCTACACCTTC
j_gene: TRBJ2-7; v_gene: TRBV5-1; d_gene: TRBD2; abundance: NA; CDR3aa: CASRSGLGYEQYF; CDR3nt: TGCGCCAGCAGATCGGGACTAGGGTACGAGCAGTACTTC
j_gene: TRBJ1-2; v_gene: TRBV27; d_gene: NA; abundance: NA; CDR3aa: CASSFTGNYGYTF; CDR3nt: TGTGCCAGCAGTTTTACAGGGAACTATGGCTACACCTTC
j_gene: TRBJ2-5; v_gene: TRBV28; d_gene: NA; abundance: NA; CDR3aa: CASRYGLIRGTQYF; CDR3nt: TGTGCCAGCAGGTACGGACTGATACGAGGGACCCAGTACTTC
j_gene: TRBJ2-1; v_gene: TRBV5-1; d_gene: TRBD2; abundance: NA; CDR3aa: CASSLIGLAGDEQFF; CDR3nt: TGCGCCAGCAGCTTGATAGGACTAGCGGGAGACGAGCAGTTCTTC
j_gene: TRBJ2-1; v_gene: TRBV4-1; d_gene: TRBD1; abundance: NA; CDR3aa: CASSPSPETGTYNEQFF; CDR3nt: TGCGCCAGCAGCCCCTCGCCCGAGACAGGGACCTACAATGAGCAGTTCTTC
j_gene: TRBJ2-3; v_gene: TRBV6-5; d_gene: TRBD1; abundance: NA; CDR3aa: CASSYGTGTGDTQYF; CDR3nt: TGTGCCAGCAGTTACGGGACAGGGACGGGGGATACGCAGTATTTT
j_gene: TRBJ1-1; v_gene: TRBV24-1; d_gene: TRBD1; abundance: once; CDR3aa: CATMGQGARAEAFF; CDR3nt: TGTGCCACCATGGGACAGGGGGCGAGGGCTGAAGCTTTCTTT
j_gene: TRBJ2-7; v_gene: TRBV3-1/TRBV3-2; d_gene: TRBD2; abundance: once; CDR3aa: CASSSRTSSGEQYF; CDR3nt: TGTGCCAGCAGCTCTAGGACTAGCTCGGGGGAGCAGTACTTC
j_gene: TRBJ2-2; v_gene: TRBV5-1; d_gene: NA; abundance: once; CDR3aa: CASSLENRAGTNTGELFF; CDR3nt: TGCGCCAGCAGCTTGGAAAACCGCGCGGGAACGAACACCGGGGAGCTGTTTTTT
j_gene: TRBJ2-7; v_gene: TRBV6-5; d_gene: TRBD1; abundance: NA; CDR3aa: CASEQGQRREQYF; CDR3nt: TGTGCCAGCGAACAGGGACAGCGAAGGGAGCAGTACTTC
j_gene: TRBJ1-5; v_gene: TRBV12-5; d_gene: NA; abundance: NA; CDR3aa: CASGLGSQPQHF; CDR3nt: TGTGCTAGTGGTTTAGGGAGTCAGCCCCAGCATTTT
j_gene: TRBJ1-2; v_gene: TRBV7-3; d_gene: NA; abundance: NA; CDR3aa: CASSSGGGYGYTF; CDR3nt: TGTGCCAGCAGCTCTGGGGGAGGCTATGGCTACACCTTC
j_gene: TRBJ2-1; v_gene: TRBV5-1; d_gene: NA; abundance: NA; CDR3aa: CASSEGDPSYNEQFF; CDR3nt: TGCGCCAGCAGCGAGGGGGATCCCTCCTACAATGAGCAGTTCTTC
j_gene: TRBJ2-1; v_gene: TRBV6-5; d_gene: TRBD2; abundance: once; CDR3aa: CASTLLAGVPSEQFF; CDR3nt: TGTGCCAGCACCCTACTAGCGGGAGTACCTAGTGAGCAGTTCTTC
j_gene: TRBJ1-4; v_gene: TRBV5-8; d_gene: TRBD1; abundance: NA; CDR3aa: CASSNHLGQGNEKLFF; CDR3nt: TGTGCCAGCAGCAACCACCTGGGACAGGGGAACGAAAAACTGTTTTTT
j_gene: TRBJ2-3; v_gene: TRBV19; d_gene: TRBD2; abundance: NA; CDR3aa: CASSIAASREGDTQYF; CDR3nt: TGTGCCAGTAGTATAGCGGCCAGTCGGGAGGGGGATACGCAGTATTTT
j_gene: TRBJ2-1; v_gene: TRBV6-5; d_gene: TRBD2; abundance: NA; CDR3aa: CASSRTSGRNEQFF; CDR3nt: TGTGCCAGCAGCCGGACTAGCGGGAGAAATGAGCAGTTCTTC
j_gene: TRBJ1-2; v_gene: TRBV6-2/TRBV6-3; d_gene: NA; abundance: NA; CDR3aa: CASSSSGGAPYGYTF; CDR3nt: TGTGCCAGCAGTTCATCAGGAGGGGCTCCCTATGGCTACACCTTC
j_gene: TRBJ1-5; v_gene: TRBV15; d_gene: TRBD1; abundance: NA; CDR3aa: CATSVDREGNQPQHF; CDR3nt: TGTGCCACCAGCGTGGACAGGGAGGGCAATCAGCCCCAGCATTTT
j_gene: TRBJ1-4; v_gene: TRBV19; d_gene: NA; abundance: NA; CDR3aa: CASSIGWLNNEKLFF; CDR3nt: TGTGCCAGTAGTATAGGGTGGCTGAACAATGAAAAACTGTTTTTT
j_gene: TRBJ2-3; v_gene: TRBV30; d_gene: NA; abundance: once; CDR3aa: CAWSTTGTDTQYF; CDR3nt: TGTGCCTGGAGTACCACAGGGACAGATACGCAGTATTTT
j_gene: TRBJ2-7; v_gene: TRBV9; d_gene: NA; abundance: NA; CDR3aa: CASSVTSLSYEQYF; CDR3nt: TGTGCCAGCAGCGTGACTAGTCTTTCCTACGAGCAGTACTTC
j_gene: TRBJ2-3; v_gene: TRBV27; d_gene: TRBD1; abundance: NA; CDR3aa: CASANRQGSTDTQYF; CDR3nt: TGTGCCAGCGCAAACCGACAGGGCAGCACAGATACGCAGTATTTT
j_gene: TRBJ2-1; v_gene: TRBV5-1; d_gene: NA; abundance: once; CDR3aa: CASSFLDIIYNEQFF; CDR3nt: TGCGCCAGCAGCTTCTTAGATATCATTTACAATGAGCAGTTCTTC
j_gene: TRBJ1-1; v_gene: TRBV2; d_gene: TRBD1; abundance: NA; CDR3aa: CASRQGAEPAFF; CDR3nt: TGTGCCAGCAGACAGGGGGCCGAGCCAGCTTTCTTT
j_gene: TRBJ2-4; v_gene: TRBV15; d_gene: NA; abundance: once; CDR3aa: CATRGYDKNIQYF; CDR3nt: TGTGCCACCCGAGGTTACGACAAAAACATTCAGTACTTC
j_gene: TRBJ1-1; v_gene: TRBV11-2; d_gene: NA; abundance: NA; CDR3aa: CASSLGRSPTEAFF; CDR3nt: TGTGCCAGCAGCTTAGGCAGATCCCCAACTGAAGCTTTCTTT
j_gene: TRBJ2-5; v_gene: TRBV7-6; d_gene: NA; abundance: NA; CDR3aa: CASSLALGETQYF; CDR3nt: TGTGCCAGCAGCTTGGCACTAGGGGAGACCCAGTACTTC
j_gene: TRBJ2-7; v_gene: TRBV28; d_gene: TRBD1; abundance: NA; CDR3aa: CASRRGNYEQYF; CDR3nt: TGTGCCAGCCGCAGGGGGAACTACGAGCAGTACTTC
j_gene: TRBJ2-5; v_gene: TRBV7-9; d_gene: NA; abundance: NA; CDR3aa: CASSSTGQETQYF; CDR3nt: TGTGCCAGCAGCTCAACGGGGCAAGAGACCCAGTACTTC
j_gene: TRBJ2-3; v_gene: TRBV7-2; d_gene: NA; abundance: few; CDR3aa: CASSFLRDTQYF; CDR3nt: TGTGCCAGCAGCTTCCTCCGGGATACGCAGTATTTT